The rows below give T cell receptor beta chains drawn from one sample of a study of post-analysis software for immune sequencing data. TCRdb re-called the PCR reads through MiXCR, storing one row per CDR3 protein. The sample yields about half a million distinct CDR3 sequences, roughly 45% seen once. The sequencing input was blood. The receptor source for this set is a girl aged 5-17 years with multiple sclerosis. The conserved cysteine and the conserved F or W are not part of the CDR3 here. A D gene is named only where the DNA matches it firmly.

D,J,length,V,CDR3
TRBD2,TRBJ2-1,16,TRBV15,ATSTREGVRGLNNEQF
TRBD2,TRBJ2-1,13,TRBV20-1,SAPGLAGGPGEQF
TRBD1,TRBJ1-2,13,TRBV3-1,ASSQGPGTGWGYT
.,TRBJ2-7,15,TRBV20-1,SARVRGQGLHSYEQY
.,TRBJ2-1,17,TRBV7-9,ASSLYYGWELQGYNEQF
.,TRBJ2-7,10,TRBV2,ASLPDRYEQY
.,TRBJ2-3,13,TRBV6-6,ASNSEIPRTDTQY
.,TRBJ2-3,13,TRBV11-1,ASSGSLSHIDTQY
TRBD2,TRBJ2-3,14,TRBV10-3,AISDRAGGGTDTQY
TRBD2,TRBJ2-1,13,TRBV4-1,ASSQVAGVPNEQF
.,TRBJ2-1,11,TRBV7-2,ASSLAVGNEQF
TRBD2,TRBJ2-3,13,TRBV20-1,SARDGIAGGDTQY
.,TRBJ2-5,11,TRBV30,AWSWTVGETQY
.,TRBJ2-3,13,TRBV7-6,ASSLAGRGTDTQY
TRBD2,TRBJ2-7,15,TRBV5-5,ASSLGLAGLSSYEQY
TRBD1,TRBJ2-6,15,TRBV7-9,ASRPGQYSSGANVLT
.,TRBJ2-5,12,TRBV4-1,ASRHDGRPYEQY
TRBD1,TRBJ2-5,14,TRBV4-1,ASSQVTGDVKETQY
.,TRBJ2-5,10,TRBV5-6,ASSLIGGEQY
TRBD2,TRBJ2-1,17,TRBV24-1,ATSDMTSGGLRSYNEQF
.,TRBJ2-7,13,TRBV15,ATSRDRRGPYEQY
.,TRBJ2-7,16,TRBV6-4,ASSDSTMGISSSYEQY
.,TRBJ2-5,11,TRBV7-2,ASSRSEMETQY
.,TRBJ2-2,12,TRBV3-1,ASSQDTGTGELF
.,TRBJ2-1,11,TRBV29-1,SVEVDSYNEQF
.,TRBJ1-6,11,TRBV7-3,ASSPGRNSPLH
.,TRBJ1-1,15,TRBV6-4,ASISPGALPVNTEAF
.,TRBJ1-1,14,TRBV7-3,ASSLTGAAMNTEAF
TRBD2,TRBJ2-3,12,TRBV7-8,ASSVSGGADTQY
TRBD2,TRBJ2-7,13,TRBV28,AIIGGDGHSYEQY
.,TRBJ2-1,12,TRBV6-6,ASSSSASSREQF
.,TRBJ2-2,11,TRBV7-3,ASSLAERGELF
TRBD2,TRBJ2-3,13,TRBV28,ASSLAGIVPDTQY
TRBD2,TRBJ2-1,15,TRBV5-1,ASSLEWWTSGSYEQF
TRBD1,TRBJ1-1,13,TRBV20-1,SARGDRGGNTEAF
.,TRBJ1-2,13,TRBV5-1,ASSLGRSLEYGYT
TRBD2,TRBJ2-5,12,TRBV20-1,SGLAGAPGETQY
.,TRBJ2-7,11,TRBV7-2,ASSLPVGYEQY
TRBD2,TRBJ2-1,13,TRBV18,ASSPGGRGVDEQF
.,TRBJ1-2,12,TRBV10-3,AINPDSEIYGYT
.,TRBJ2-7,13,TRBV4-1,ASSQDDWASYEQY